The T cell receptor beta chain under discussion was sequenced for a study of blood T cell repertoires in COVID-19. Study-wide context: The United States, Italy and Spain supplied acute and convalescent COVID-19 samples.

In the original analysis: Amplification of reference gene primers was used by the study to estimate nucleated cell counts. Assay: immunoSEQ multiplex PCR; the TCRdb copy retains only in-frame clones and omits some. From that table come the V and J calls and clone size; the DNA was used to work out D and trimming. The sample contains about 200,000 clones, over 75% of which appear only once. The CDR3 length is 14 residues. Looked up from germline, CDR1 is KGHSH and CDR2 is LQKENI. The V end was cut by 4 bases, the J end by 2 bases, with 11 bases between. The count of this clone is one. The sample consisted of peripheral blood. This TCR came from a woman in her thirties or forties who had recovered from COVID-19. This chain connects TRBV18 to TRBJ2-5; the D gene is possibly TRBD1 (5 bases). The CDR3, as DNA: TGTGCCAGCTCACGCCTGACAGAACAAGAGACCCAGTACTTC. It is translated as CASSRLTEQETQYF. The entire variable domain, with the rest obtained from reference TRBV18 and TRBJ2-5, is as follows: NAGVMQNPRHLVRRRGQEARLRCSPMKGHSHVYWYRQLPEEGLKFMVYLQKENIIDESGMPKERFSAEFPKEGPSILRIQQVVRGDSAAYFCASSRLTEQETQYFGPGTRLLVL.